This T cell receptor beta chain stems from a study of PD-L1 blockade in urothelial cancer. With 5 bases removed from V and 3 bases from J, the gap between germline ends came to 14 bases. The CDR3 sequence is 14 residues long. Per germline, CDR1 SGHDT and CDR2 YYEEEE. PCRs each included synthetic TCR analog templates spiked in. Libraries were prepared by immunoSEQ multiplex PCR; TCRdb keeps only in-frame clonotypes and omits some of them. The sample includes roughly 50,000 clones, approximately 80% of them seen just once. The receptor's source is a man between 65 and 79 years old with urothelial cancer. The sequenced sample was PBMCs, obtained around atezolizumab (anti-PD-L1) treatment. The chain combines TRBV5-6 with TRBJ1-1; maybe TRBD1 (6 bases). The CDR3 sequence is CASRISGGHTEAFF. The CDR3 DNA is TGTGCCAGCAGAATATCGGGGGGCCACACTGAAGCTTTCTTT.